The rows below give T cell receptor beta chains drawn from one sample of a study of blood T cell repertoires in COVID-19. The table came from immunoSEQ multiplex PCR; TCRdb's copy has only in-frame clones and leaves some out. Of about 160,000 clones listed, roughly 78% are singletons. Sequenced material: peripheral blood. The source is a woman aged 60 to 75 with COVID-19, enrolled during active disease. The CDR3 runs from the conserved cysteine through the conserved F or W. A D gene is named only where the DNA matches it firmly. Only some rows state a clone size, as once, few, many or a class for expanded clones.

clone size	V gene	J gene	D gene	CDR3 protein	CDR3 DNA
NA	TRBV3-1/TRBV3-2	TRBJ1-5	TRBD1	CASSPSGTANQPQHF	TGTGCCAGCAGCCCCTCCGGGACAGCTAATCAGCCCCAGCATTTT
many	TRBV11-2	TRBJ1-5	NA	CASSLGAGAGQPQHF	TGTGCCAGCAGCTTAGGCGCGGGGGCAGGTCAGCCCCAGCATTTT
NA	TRBV3-1/TRBV3-2	TRBJ2-3	TRBD2	CASSSGRRGTDTQYF	TGTGCCAGCAGTAGCGGGAGACGGGGCACAGATACGCAGTATTTT
NA	TRBV3-1/TRBV3-2	TRBJ1-5	NA	CASSLAGSNQPQHF	TGTGCCAGCAGCTTAGCAGGGAGCAATCAGCCCCAGCATTTT
NA	TRBV7-2	TRBJ2-1	NA	CASNPGRFYNEQFF	TGTGCCAGCAACCCGGGAAGGTTCTACAATGAGCAGTTCTTC
NA	TRBV28	TRBJ2-3	NA	CASSKFGLGVASVNTDTQYF	TGTGCCAGCAGTAAATTCGGGTTGGGTGTGGCTAGCGTGAACACAGATACGCAGTATTTT
once	TRBV18	TRBJ2-2	NA	CASSPEGLSTGELFF	TGTGCCAGCTCACCCGAGGGACTCTCCACCGGGGAGCTGTTTTTT
NA	TRBV28	TRBJ2-5	TRBD2	CASSSQGLAEETQYF	TGTGCCAGCAGTTCCCAGGGACTAGCGGAAGAGACCCAGTACTTC
NA	TRBV27	TRBJ2-1	NA	CASRMRPGDNSYNEQFF	TGTGCCAGCCGAATGCGTCCTGGGGACAACTCCTACAATGAGCAGTTCTTC
NA	TRBV7-2	TRBJ2-7	TRBD2	CASSSVAGPRYEQYF	TGTGCCAGCAGCTCCGTAGCGGGACCTCGTTACGAGCAGTACTTC
NA	TRBV9	TRBJ2-5	NA	CASSVETRGDQYF	TGTGCCAGCAGCGTAGAGACCCGGGGTGACCAGTACTTC
NA	TRBV27	TRBJ2-1	TRBD2	CASSLTSGSPLSSYNEQFF	TGTGCCAGCAGTTTAACTAGCGGTTCCCCCTTAAGCTCCTACAATGAGCAGTTCTTC
few	TRBV4-1	TRBJ2-2	TRBD2	CASSQGGLAGVGTGELFF	TGCGCCAGCAGCCAAGGAGGGCTAGCGGGAGTTGGCACCGGGGAGCTGTTTTTT
once	TRBV7-2	TRBJ2-3	TRBD2	CASSSPAGGDTQYF	TGTGCCAGCAGCTCCCCTGCGGGAGGAGATACGCAGTATTTT
NA	TRBV24-1	TRBJ2-1	TRBD2	CATSDLPLPSGSHNEQFF	TGTGCCACCAGTGATTTACCCCTCCCTAGCGGGAGTCACAATGAGCAGTTCTTC
NA	TRBV11-2	TRBJ1-1	NA	CASSITGSEAFF	TGTGCCAGCAGCATAACAGGGTCTGAAGCTTTCTTT
NA	TRBV5-7	TRBJ1-1	NA	CASRLDSGRPEAFF	TGTGCCAGCAGATTAGACAGTGGGCGCCCTGAAGCTTTCTTT
NA	TRBV2	TRBJ1-5	TRBD1	CASMPGQSLNQPQHF	TGTGCCAGCATGCCGGGACAGTCACTTAATCAGCCCCAGCATTTT
few	TRBV18	TRBJ2-7	TRBD2	CASSPGEGLNF	TGTGCCAGCTCACCAGGGGAGGGGCTTAACTTC
NA	TRBV19	TRBJ2-7	NA	CASSMQGLYEQYF	TGTGCCAGTAGTATGCAGGGTCTCTACGAGCAGTACTTC
once	TRBV6-5	TRBJ2-2	NA	CASSYSSLSGELFF	TGTGCCAGCAGTTACTCGTCACTGTCCGGGGAGCTGTTTTTT
NA	TRBV5-6	TRBJ1-6	NA	CASSLGQVYNSPLHF	TGTGCCAGCAGCTTGGGACAGGTCTATAATTCACCCCTCCACTTT
NA	TRBV29-1	TRBJ1-2	TRBD1	CSVDRDRGYGYTF	TGCAGCGTTGACCGGGACAGGGGCTATGGCTACACCTTC
NA	TRBV28	TRBJ2-5	TRBD2	CASSFLPGLATGETQYF	TGTGCCAGCAGTTTCCTCCCGGGACTAGCGACGGGGGAGACCCAGTACTTC
NA	TRBV6-5	TRBJ1-4	NA	CASSKRQTTNEKLFF	TGTGCCAGCAGTAAAAGACAGACAACTAATGAAAAACTGTTTTTT
NA	TRBV15	TRBJ1-6	NA	CATSREVGAANNSPLHF	TGTGCCACCAGCAGAGAGGTGGGGGCAGCGAATAATTCACCCCTCCACTTT
NA	TRBV7-8	TRBJ2-2	TRBD2	CASSNSGGTPGTGELFF	TGTGCCAGCAGCAATTCGGGGGGTACTCCGGGCACCGGGGAGCTGTTTTTT
NA	TRBV7-9	TRBJ2-1	TRBD2	CASSLAGSGGANEQFF	TGTGCCAGCAGCTTAGCCGGCAGCGGGGGGGCGAATGAGCAGTTCTTC
few	TRBV27	TRBJ1-1	NA	CASRSGGGRAFF	TGTGCCAGCAGGTCGGGGGGGGGTCGAGCTTTCTTT
NA	TRBV5-4	TRBJ1-6	NA	CASSLAARLSPLHF	TGTGCCAGCAGCTTGGCGGCCCGACTTTCACCCCTCCACTTT
NA	TRBV7-6	TRBJ1-4	TRBD1	CASSSSSGTGVEKLFF	TGTGCCAGCAGCTCTTCATCCGGGACAGGGGTTGAAAAACTGTTTTTT
NA	TRBV24-1	TRBJ2-2	NA	CATSGGRGARGTGELFF	TGTGCCACCAGTGGTGGCAGGGGGGCCCGAGGCACCGGGGAGCTGTTTTTT
NA	TRBV20-1	TRBJ2-7	NA	CSASVSYEQYF	TGCAGTGCTTCCGTCTCCTACGAGCAGTACTTC
NA	TRBV6-5	TRBJ1-5	NA	CASSSAGVHQPQHF	TGTGCCAGCAGTTCCGCGGGGGTCCATCAGCCCCAGCATTTT
NA	TRBV15	TRBJ2-6	NA	CATSRDRGSGANVLTF	TGTGCCACCAGCAGAGACAGGGGATCCGGGGCCAACGTCCTGACTTTC
NA	TRBV2	TRBJ2-5	TRBD1	CASSWSGQSAPETQYF	TGTGCCAGCAGCTGGTCGGGACAGTCGGCCCCAGAGACCCAGTACTTC
NA	TRBV3-1/TRBV3-2	TRBJ2-3	NA	CASSHPGDRTDTQYF	TGTGCCAGCAGCCACCCGGGGGACCGCACAGATACGCAGTATTTT
NA	TRBV7-9	TRBJ2-7	NA	CAILVANSYEQYF	TGTGCCATCCTGGTAGCGAATTCCTACGAGCAGTACTTC
few	TRBV27	TRBJ2-1	TRBD2	CASSPRFLTSSYNEQFF	TGTGCCAGCAGTCCGAGATTTTTGACTAGCAGTTACAATGAGCAGTTCTTC
NA	TRBV29-1	TRBJ2-5	TRBD1	CSVAPTGDKETQYF	TGCAGCGTGGCCCCGACAGGGGACAAAGAGACCCAGTACTTC
NA	TRBV4-2	TRBJ2-3	TRBD2	CASSQSTSGGRTDTQYF	TGTGCCAGCAGCCAGTCGACTAGCGGGGGACGCACAGATACGCAGTATTTT
NA	TRBV10-2	TRBJ2-7	TRBD1	CASSVRGQVDIAAYEQYF	TGCGCCAGCAGTGTTCGTGGACAGGTGGATATCGCCGCCTACGAGCAGTACTTC
NA	TRBV7-9	TRBJ2-2	TRBD2	CASSAPGLAPGELFF	TGTGCCAGCAGCGCTCCGGGACTAGCCCCCGGGGAGCTGTTTTTT
NA	TRBV6-2/TRBV6-3	TRBJ2-2	TRBD1	CASSYTLTGVGGELFF	TGTGCCAGCAGTTACACCTTAACAGGGGTCGGCGGGGAGCTGTTTTTT
NA	TRBV15	TRBJ2-7	TRBD2	CATSRTGTSASYEQYF	TGTGCCACCAGCAGAACCGGGACTAGCGCTTCCTACGAGCAGTACTTC